The clone carrying this T cell receptor beta chain was detected once. Here immunoSEQ multiplex PCR was the method, and the copy in TCRdb shows in-frame clones only, minus some. The sample lists about 300,000 clones, around nine tenths occurring once. This sample was taken from a study of blood T cell repertoires in COVID-19. This CDR3 spans 13 amino acids. The germline CDR1 and CDR2 sequences are MNHEY and SVGAGI. V lost 5 bases to trimming and J lost 8 bases, with 14 bases between them. The clonotype originates from a man between 65 and 80 years old with acute or convalescent COVID-19. The chain couples TRBV6-5 to TRBJ2-3, with D perhaps TRBD1 (6 bases). The sequenced material came from peripheral blood. CDR3 DNA sequence: TGTGCCAGCAGTCCTAGACAGGTTCCTACGCAGTATTTT. Protein: CASSPRQVPTQYF.